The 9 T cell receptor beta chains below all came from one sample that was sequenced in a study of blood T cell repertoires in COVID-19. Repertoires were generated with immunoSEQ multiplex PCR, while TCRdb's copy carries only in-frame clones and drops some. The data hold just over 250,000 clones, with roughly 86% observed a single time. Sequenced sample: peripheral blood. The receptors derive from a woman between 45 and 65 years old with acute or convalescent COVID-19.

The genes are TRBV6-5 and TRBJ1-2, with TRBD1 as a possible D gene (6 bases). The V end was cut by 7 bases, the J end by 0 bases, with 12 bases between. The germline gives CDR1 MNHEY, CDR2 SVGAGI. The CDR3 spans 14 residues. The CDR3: CASTPTGPNYGYTF. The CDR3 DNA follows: TGTGCCAGCACCCCGACAGGACCTAACTATGGCTACACCTTC.

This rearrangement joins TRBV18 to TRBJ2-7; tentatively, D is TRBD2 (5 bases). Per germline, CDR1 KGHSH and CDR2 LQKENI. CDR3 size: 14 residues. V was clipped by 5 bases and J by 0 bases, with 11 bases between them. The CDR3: CASSVPGSSYEQYF. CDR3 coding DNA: TGTGCCAGCTCAGTCCCGGGGAGCTCCTACGAGCAGTACTTC.

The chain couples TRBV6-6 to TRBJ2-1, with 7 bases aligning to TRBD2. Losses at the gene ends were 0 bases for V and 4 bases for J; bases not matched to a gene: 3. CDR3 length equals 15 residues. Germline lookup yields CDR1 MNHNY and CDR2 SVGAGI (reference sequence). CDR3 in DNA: TGTGCCAGCAGTTACTCACCTAGCGGATACAATGAGCAGTTCTTC. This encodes CASSYSPSGYNEQFF.

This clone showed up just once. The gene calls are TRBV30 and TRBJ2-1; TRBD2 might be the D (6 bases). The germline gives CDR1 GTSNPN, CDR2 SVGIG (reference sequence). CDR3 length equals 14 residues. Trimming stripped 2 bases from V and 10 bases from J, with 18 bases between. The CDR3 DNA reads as TGTGCCTGGAGTAATTGGCGGGACTCCCGAGAGCAGTTCTTC. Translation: CAWSNWRDSREQFF.

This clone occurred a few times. The CDR3 loop is CASSQIKDGGTRAYEQYF. CDR3 coding DNA: TGTGCCAGCAGCCAAATTAAGGACGGGGGAACGAGGGCCTACGAGCAGTACTTC. The V gene is TRBV4-2, the J gene TRBJ2-7; perhaps TRBD2 as D (6 bases). This CDR3 contains 18 residues. Trimming pared 2 bases from V and 2 bases from J, leaving 22 bases between. Germline CDR1 is LGHNA and CDR2 is YNFKEQ.

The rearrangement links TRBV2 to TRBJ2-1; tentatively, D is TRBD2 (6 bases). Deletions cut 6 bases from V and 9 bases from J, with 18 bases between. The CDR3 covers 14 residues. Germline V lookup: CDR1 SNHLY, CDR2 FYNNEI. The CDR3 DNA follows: TGTGCCAGCAGCATGGAGGGAGGATTGGTTGAGCAGTTCTTC. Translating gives CASSMEGGLVEQFF.

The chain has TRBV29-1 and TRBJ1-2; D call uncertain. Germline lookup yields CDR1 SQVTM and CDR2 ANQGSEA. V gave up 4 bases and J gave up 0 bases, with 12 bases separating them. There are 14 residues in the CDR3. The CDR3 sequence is CSVARDKTNYGYTF. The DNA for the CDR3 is TGCAGCGTTGCCCGCGACAAGACTAACTATGGCTACACCTTC.

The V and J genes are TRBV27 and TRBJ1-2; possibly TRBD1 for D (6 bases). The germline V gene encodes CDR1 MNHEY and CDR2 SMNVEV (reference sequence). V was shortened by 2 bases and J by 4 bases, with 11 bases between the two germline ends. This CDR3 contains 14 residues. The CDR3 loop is CASSLLGAGYGYTF. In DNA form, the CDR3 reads TGTGCCAGCAGTTTACTGGGGGCGGGCTATGGCTACACCTTC.

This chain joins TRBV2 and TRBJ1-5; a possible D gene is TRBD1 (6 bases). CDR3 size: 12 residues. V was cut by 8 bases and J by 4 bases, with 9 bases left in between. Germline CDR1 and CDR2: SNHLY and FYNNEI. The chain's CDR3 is CASRDTNQPQHF. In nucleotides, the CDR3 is TGTGCCAGCCGGGACACGAATCAGCCCCAGCATTTT.